This T cell receptor beta chain was recovered during a study of T cell responses to AZD1222 COVID-19 vaccine (dated by TCRdb to about 2021). Turning to the overall study: TCR sequencing was performed for more than 230 trial participants, of whom around 200 were given two doses of AZD1222 and approximately 25 were given two doses of MenACWY control vaccine. Enrollment into the trials was organized by age into subgroups of 18-55, 56-69 and 70-plus years, and those subgroups contained approximately 150, 30 and 60 TCR-sequenced participants, respectively. Overall study outcomes, separate from this receptor: Participants were mostly white British and included more females than males, and it was suggested by the authors that clonal diversity may have been underestimated. The vaccine-associated CD4 TCRs covered the entire spike protein, and the dominant responses fell in regions 160-218 and 743-854. Conclusions about previously exposed vaccinees were limited because only a handful of AZD1222 recipients were SARS-CoV-2 seropositive at baseline. After two AZD1222 doses, spike-specific TCR breadth and depth were significantly higher than at day 0 and than in MenACWY recipients. Because no day 14 peak-response samples were available, repertoires were characterized only after the peak T cell response. The 56-69-year group was small, and its depth increase did not reach significance, likely because of low power. Nearly half of unique spike-specific TCRs reportedly recognized epitopes outside regions mutated in the B.1.351 and B.1.1.7 variants.

The sample's time point label, decoded: about 28 days (+/-7) after the second vaccine dose. AZD1222 recipients given second doses at about 4 weeks or at about 12 weeks were pooled, since spike-specific TCR depth and breadth were not found to differ between the two schedules. The vaccinee samples were drawn from two UK trials, COV001 and COV002, one of which was a single-blind randomized controlled phase 2/3 trial testing AZD1222 (ChAdOx1 nCoV-19) in healthy adults. Trial participant PBMC samples were collected at day 0 and day 28 after the second dose for TCRbeta chain sequencing. This clone was seen only once. Its cognate antigen has yet to be identified. Per-nucleotide qualities are absent, and no much larger clonotype sits a single base away. The CDR3 regions of human TCRbeta chains were analyzed by immunosequencing. The authors processed their data as follows. TCRs in the repertoires were matched against a reference library of SARS-CoV-2-specific TCRs that had been generated with the MIRA antigen-specificity platform. Breadth was defined as the fraction of unique TCRs that were SARS-CoV-2-associated. Depth was defined as the fraction of total T cells that were SARS-CoV-2-associated. Using the MIRA data, each spike-specific TCR was assigned both to the spike region to which the TCR was reactive and to a CD4 or CD8 class. Log10-transformed breadth and depth values were compared by one-way ANOVA with Sidak's multiple comparisons tests. TCRdb stores this immuneACCESS table with in-frame sequences only. Part of the clones is absent; in the studies checked, under half of the shortfall reflects unresolved V genes, and no reason is known for the rest. D and trimming come from the DNA, and the V and J calls and clone size come from that table. Recorded for this sample are about 130,000 clones; approximately 90% of them occurred a single time. Clones ranked in the top ten supply 9.5% of the sample.

This TCR was sampled from an adult who received the AZD1222 COVID-19 vaccine. This sample comprised peripheral blood, obtained 28 days after the second AZD1222 dose.

Here is the DNA: TGTGCCGCCCGGGACAGGGTCCTGGGAGAAGCTTTCTTT. This encodes CAARDRVLGEAFF. The V and J genes are TRBV2 and TRBJ1-1, with 9 junctional bases fitting TRBD1. The CDR3 contains 13 residues, cysteine and phenylalanine counted. The entry retains the CDR3 DNA only, 39 bases that are in frame from base 1. V ends up 11 bases short and J 8 bases short, with an unmatched junction base count of 12. The germline V gene yields SNHLY for CDR1 and FYNNEI for CDR2. Supplemented by the reference TRBV2 and TRBJ1-1 proteins around the CDR3, the complete variable domain is EPEVTQTPSHQVTQMGQEVILRCVPISNHLYFYWYRQILGQKVEFLVSFYNNEISEKSEIFDDQFSVERPDGSNFTLKIRSTKLEDSAMYFCAARDRVLGEAFFGQGTRLTVV.